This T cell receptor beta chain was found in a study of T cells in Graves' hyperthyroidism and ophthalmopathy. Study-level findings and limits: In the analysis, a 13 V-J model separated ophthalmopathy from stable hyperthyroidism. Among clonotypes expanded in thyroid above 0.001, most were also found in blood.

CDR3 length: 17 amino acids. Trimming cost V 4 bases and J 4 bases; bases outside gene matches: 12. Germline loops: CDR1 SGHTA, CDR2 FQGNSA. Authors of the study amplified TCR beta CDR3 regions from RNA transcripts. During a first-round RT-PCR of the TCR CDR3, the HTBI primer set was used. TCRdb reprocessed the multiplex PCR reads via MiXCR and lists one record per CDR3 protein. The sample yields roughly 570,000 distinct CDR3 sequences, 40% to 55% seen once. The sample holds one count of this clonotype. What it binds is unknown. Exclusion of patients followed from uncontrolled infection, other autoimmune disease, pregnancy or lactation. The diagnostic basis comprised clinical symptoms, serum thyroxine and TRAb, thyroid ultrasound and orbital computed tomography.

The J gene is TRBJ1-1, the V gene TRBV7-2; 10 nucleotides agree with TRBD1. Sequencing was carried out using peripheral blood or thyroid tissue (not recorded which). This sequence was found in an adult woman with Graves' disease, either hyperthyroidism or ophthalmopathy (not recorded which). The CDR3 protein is CASSSGVGTGEVTEAFF. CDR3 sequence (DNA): TGTGCCAGCAGCTCCGGAGTCGGGACAGGGGAGGTCACTGAAGCTTTCTTT.